The 26 T cell receptor beta chains reported below all come from one sample, sequenced in a study of blood T cell repertoires in COVID-19. Method: immunoSEQ multiplex PCR; TCRdb's copy keeps in-frame clones and lacks some. The sample consists of approximately 240,000 clones, 70% to 90% of them appearing once. Sequenced input: peripheral blood. The receptor source for this set is a woman younger than 35 who had recovered from COVID-19.

The rearrangement uses TRBV9 and TRBJ2-3; weak D call: TRBD1 (6 bases). CDR1 and CDR2 (germline): SGDLS, YYNGEE. The CDR3 runs 15 residues. With 2 bases removed from V and 4 bases from J, the gap between germline ends came to 14 bases. CDR3 protein: CASSVVGGRADTQYF. In nucleotides, the CDR3 is TGTGCCAGCAGCGTTGTAGGGGGTCGTGCAGATACGCAGTATTTT.

The chain combines TRBV2 with TRBJ2-5, with 8 bases identical to TRBD1. This CDR3 spans 15 amino acids. The V segment lost 4 bases and the J segment 1 base; nucleotides outside the gene matches: 5. Germline CDR1 and CDR2: SNHLY and FYNNEI. The CDR3 sequence is CASSVGQGGQETQYF. The DNA of the CDR3 is TGTGCCAGCAGTGTAGGACAGGGTGGCCAAGAGACCCAGTACTTC.

The chain couples TRBV9 to TRBJ1-6; TRBD1 is a possible D gene (6 bases). Trimming took off 3 bases at V and 7 bases at J, with 14 bases between the two ends. Germline loops: CDR1 SGDLS, CDR2 YYNGEE. The CDR3 spans 15 residues. CDR3 sequence reads: CASSAGKGDNSPLHF. CDR3 DNA: TGTGCCAGCAGCGCGGGAAAGGGGGACAATTCACCCCTCCACTTT.

CDR3 bases: TGTGCCAGCAGCTTAGCCGGGACTCCCAATGAGCAGTTCTTC. Translating it yields CASSLAGTPNEQFF. The V call is TRBV7-9, the J call TRBJ2-1; D may be TRBD2 (6 bases). This CDR3 has 14 amino acids. Trimming stripped 0 bases from V and 6 bases from J, with 9 bases between. Germline CDR1 reads SEHNR; CDR2 reads FQNEAQ (reference sequence). The variable domain in full, completed from reference TRBV7-9 and TRBJ2-1, reads DTGVSQNPRHKITKRGQNVTFRCDPISEHNRLYWYRQTLGQGPEFLTYFQNEAQLEKSRLLSDRFSAERPKGSFSTLEIQRTEQGDSAMYLCASSLAGTPNEQFFGPGTRLTVL.

The chain joins TRBV25-1 to TRBJ2-3; 11 nucleotides agree with TRBD2. This CDR3 region has 15 residues. V dropped 2 bases and J dropped 7; count of bases not matched to a gene: 5. Germline CDR1 reads MGHDK; CDR2 reads SYGVNS. The CDR3 is CASSEVAGGPNTQYF. DNA of the CDR3: TGTGCCAGCAGTGAAGTAGCGGGAGGGCCAAATACGCAGTATTTT.

This chain joins TRBV11-2 and TRBJ1-2, with D unclear. Germline assignment: CDR1 SGHAT and CDR2 FQNNGV. Trimming shortened V by 7 bases and J by 4 bases, and 19 bases separated the two germline ends. The CDR3 covers 15 residues. The CDR3 loop is CASTRGNSRGYGYTF. The CDR3 DNA is TGTGCCAGCACCAGAGGGAACTCCCGGGGCTATGGCTACACCTTC.

The rearrangement joins TRBV20-1 to TRBJ2-1, with D unclear. Germline values: CDR1 DFQATT, CDR2 SNEGSKA (reference sequence). This CDR3 has 14 residues. V was clipped by 3 bases and J by 0 bases, with 9 bases between them. This CDR3 is CSASLRSSYNEQFF. DNA of the CDR3: TGCAGTGCTAGTCTCCGGAGCTCCTACAATGAGCAGTTCTTC.

This clone was seen a handful of times. The V and J genes are TRBV5-6 and TRBJ2-5; D not certain. CDR1 SGHDT and CDR2 YYEEEE come from the germline V gene. V gave up 5 bases and J gave up 5 bases, with 25 bases separating them. This CDR3 is built from 17 residues. The DNA of the CDR3 is TGTGCCAGCAGAGCCAAGCCTCAGGCCCAGTACCTGGAGACCCAGTACTTC. The encoded protein is CASRAKPQAQYLETQYF.

V and J are TRBV21-1 and TRBJ1-2. TRBV21-1 is deemed a pseudogene. The CDR3 length is 14 residues. The CDR3 loop reads CASSNDPSNYGYTF. The CDR3 coding sequence is TGTGCCAGCAGCAATGATCCGAGTAACTATGGCTACACCTTC.

The chain joins TRBV5-8 to TRBJ2-7, with TRBD2 as a possible D gene (5 bases). This CDR3 has 12 residues. Between the trimmed V and J ends, which lost 2 bases and 6 bases, there was a span of 9 bases. CDR1 is SGHTS, CDR2 YDEGEE, per germline. The CDR3 protein is CASSLRRGEQYF. CDR3 DNA: TGTGCCAGCAGCTTACGACGGGGCGAGCAGTACTTC.

The chain couples TRBV15 to TRBJ2-3, with D possibly being TRBD2 (5 bases). V lost 5 bases, J lost 0 bases, and 12 bases lay in between. CDR1 LNHNV and CDR2 YYDKDF come from the germline V gene (reference sequence). The CDR3 is 15 amino acids. CDR3 amino acids: CATSEGRTSTDTQYF. CDR3 sequence (DNA): TGTGCCACCAGCGAAGGACGGACTAGCACAGATACGCAGTATTTT.

The J gene is TRBJ1-2, the V gene TRBV5-8; D remains unclear. V was pared by 4 bases and J by 7 bases, with 8 bases between. This CDR3 contains 11 residues. Germline values: CDR1 SGHTS, CDR2 YDEGEE. CDR3 nucleotide sequence: TGTGCCAGCAGCCCCCTCCTTGGCTACACCTTC. It is translated as CASSPLLGYTF.

V is TRBV6-5 and J is TRBJ2-4, with D possibly TRBD1 on 5 matching bases. This CDR3 has 14 amino acids. V was shortened by 2 bases and J by 7 bases, with 12 bases between the two germline ends. Germline CDR1 and CDR2: MNHEY and SVGAGI. CDR3: CASSYGQGQNIQYF. The CDR3 nucleotides are TGTGCCAGCAGTTACGGGCAGGGTCAGAACATTCAGTACTTC.

A few counts support this clone. V gene TRBV4-2 combines with J gene TRBJ2-7, with D tentatively TRBD2 (5 bases). The CDR3 consists of 15 residues. Germline CDR1 LGHNA, CDR2 YNFKEQ. V was shortened by 1 base and J by 4 bases, with 14 bases between the two germline ends. Here the CDR3 reads CASSQVVSGAYEQYF. CDR3 coding DNA: TGTGCCAGCAGCCAAGTGGTCAGCGGAGCTTACGAGCAGTACTTC.

V gene TRBV6-5 combines with J gene TRBJ1-5, with 8 positions matching TRBD1. V lost 6 bases to trimming and J lost 7 bases; unmatched junction nucleotides: 11. The CDR3 runs 15 residues. Germline V gene sequence: CDR1 MNHEY, CDR2 SVGAGI. CDR3 protein: CASSDRGRWGQPQHF. The CDR3 nucleotides are TGTGCCAGCAGCGACAGGGGCCGCTGGGGACAGCCCCAGCATTTT.

This clone showed up just once. The rearrangement joins TRBV20-1 to TRBJ1-2; D ambiguous. CDR3 length: 11 amino acids. Germline V gene sequence: CDR1 DFQATT, CDR2 SNEGSKA (reference sequence). V was pared by 6 bases and J by 5 bases, with 10 bases between. CDR3 nucleotide sequence: TGCAGTGCGGCACCCCCTTATGGCTACACCTTC. Its protein is CSAAPPYGYTF.

This clone occurred once. The chain links TRBV29-1 to TRBJ2-1; D is possibly TRBD2 (6 bases). The germline CDR1 and CDR2 sequences are SQVTM and ANQGSEA. CDR3 length: 13 amino acids. Deletions cut 5 bases from V and 10 bases from J, with 18 bases between. CDR3 sequence: CSVIIGGAGEQFF. The CDR3 DNA sequence: TGCAGCGTTATTATAGGCGGGGCTGGGGAGCAGTTCTTC.

Only one count was recorded for this clone. The chain links TRBV10-3 to TRBJ2-3; perhaps TRBD2 as D (5 bases). The CDR3 runs to 14 residues. Germline CDR1 is ENHRY and CDR2 is SYGVKD. V was cut by 7 bases and J by 4 bases, with 15 bases left in between. This CDR3 is CAIKLVPASDTQYF. The CDR3 DNA follows: TGTGCCATCAAACTAGTGCCGGCGTCAGATACGCAGTATTTT.

The count of this clone is one. V is TRBV30 and J is TRBJ1-3; D remains ambiguous. The V gene's germline CDR1 is GTSNPN and CDR2 SVGIG (reference sequence). There are 16 residues in the CDR3. V gave up 0 bases and J gave up 2 bases, with 14 bases separating them. The CDR3 loop reads CAWSVPLSGPGNTIYF. The CDR3 DNA reads TGTGCCTGGAGTGTACCCCTTAGTGGGCCTGGAAACACCATATATTTT. Supplemented by reference TRBV30 and TRBJ1-3, the full variable domain reads SQTIHQWPATLVQPVGSPLSLECTVEGTSNPNLYWYRQAAGRGLQLLFYSVGIGQISSEVPQNLSASRPQDRQFILSSKKLLLSDSGFYLCAWSVPLSGPGNTIYFGEGSWLTVV.

This sequence joins TRBV29-1 and TRBJ2-4; tentative D call: TRBD1 (5 bases). This CDR3 comprises 13 residues. Germline V gene lookup returns CDR1 SQVTM and CDR2 ANQGSEA. Trimming cost V 6 bases and J 8 bases, with 17 bases left between them. The CDR3 loop is CSVADSEAHIQYF. The CDR3 region has the DNA TGCAGCGTGGCTGACAGCGAAGCCCACATTCAGTACTTC.

The chain has TRBV12-3 or TRBV12-4 and TRBJ2-1; the D is unclear. V was cut by 3 bases and J by 6 bases, with 6 bases left in between. The CDR3 has 12 residues. CDR3 amino acids: CASSLEFNEQFF. In nucleotides, the CDR3 is TGTGCCAGCAGTTTGGAGTTCAATGAGCAGTTCTTC.

The gene calls are TRBV7-3 and TRBJ2-1; 8 bases are a match to TRBD2. Trimming removed 1 base from V and 4 bases from J; junction bases left unmatched: 6. This CDR3 has 16 residues. Germline V lookup: CDR1 SGHTA, CDR2 FQGTGA. The CDR3 region has the DNA TGTGCCAGCAGCTTAATCTCTAGCGGGTTGTACAATGAGCAGTTCTTC. Translation: CASSLISSGLYNEQFF.

This clone was seen a few times. The gene calls are TRBV7-3 and TRBJ2-2; no clear D. This CDR3 has 12 residues. V lost 8 bases to trimming and J lost 2 bases, with 6 bases between them. The germline V gene has CDR1 SGHTA and CDR2 FQGTGA. The CDR3 sequence is CASGSNTGELFF. DNA of the CDR3: TGTGCCAGCGGCAGTAACACCGGGGAGCTGTTTTTT.

This rearrangement joins TRBV2 to TRBJ1-5; D ambiguous. This CDR3 spans 14 amino acids. V shed 7 bases and J shed 0 bases, with 10 bases lying between them. The germline V gene encodes CDR1 SNHLY and CDR2 FYNNEI. The CDR3 bases are TGTGCCAGCAAGGAGTCCTATAGCAATCAGCCCCAGCATTTT. This translates into CASKESYSNQPQHF.

This clone was seen just once. This CDR3 is CASGHFRDYTNEQFF. The CDR3 bases are TGTGCCAGCGGGCATTTCCGGGACTATACCAATGAGCAGTTCTTC. The chain combines TRBV6-5 with TRBJ2-1; 7 nucleotides line up with TRBD2. The CDR3 is 15 amino acids. Germline V lookup: CDR1 MNHEY, CDR2 SVGAGI. Trimming cost V 8 bases and J 6 bases; bases outside gene matches: 13.

The chain has TRBV5-1 and TRBJ2-1; the D gene is possibly TRBD2 (5 bases). In germline, CDR1 is SGHRS, CDR2 YFSETQ. The CDR3 extends over 15 amino acids. The V end lost 2 bases, the J end lost 3 bases, and 12 bases lay between the germline ends. The CDR3 is CASSFEEVRYNEQFF. In DNA form, the CDR3 reads TGCGCCAGCAGCTTTGAGGAGGTGCGCTACAATGAGCAGTTCTTC. Using reference TRBV5-1 and TRBJ2-1 for the parts outside the CDR3, the full variable domain is KAGVTQTPRYLIKTRGQQVTLSCSPISGHRSVSWYQQTPGQGLQFLFEYFSETQRNKGNFPGRFSGRQFSNSRSEMNVSTLELGDSALYLCASSFEEVRYNEQFFGPGTRLTVL.